The 14 T cell receptor beta chains below come from one sample, sequenced in a study of identical twins' blood T cells. TCRdb used MiXCR to reprocess the 5' RACE reads, holding one entry per CDR3 protein. The sample includes 350,000 to 450,000 distinct CDR3 sequences, around 30% seen only once; the top ten take about 6%. The sequenced sample consisted of PBMCs. The receptors derive from a woman aged 18-55 years in good health.

DNA for the CDR3: TGCAGCATCCTTGGGGGGACTGAAGCTTTCTTT. Amino acids: CSILGGTEAFF. The chain has TRBV29-1 and TRBJ1-1, with D perhaps matching TRBD1 (5 bases). Germline V CDR1 and CDR2: SQVTM, ANQGSEA. This CDR3 is built from 11 residues. V was trimmed by 8 bases and J by 5 bases, leaving 12 bases between them.

The chain combines TRBV6-1 with TRBJ1-1, with D hard to call. The ends were cut back, 7 bases at V and 4 bases at J, with 16 bases in the middle. This CDR3 comprises 14 residues. Germline-derived CDR1 and CDR2 are MNHNS and SASEGT. The CDR3 DNA is TGTGCCAGCACGCCCGGGTTCCCGAGCACTGAAGCTTTCTTT. Protein product: CASTPGFPSTEAFF.

Many counts were recorded for this clonotype. The chain links TRBV7-8 to TRBJ1-6; D unclear. With 6 bases removed from V and 7 bases from J, the gap between germline ends came to 13 bases. The germline gives CDR1 SGHVS, CDR2 FQNEAQ. The CDR3 runs to 14 residues. CDR3 bases: TGTGCCAGCAGACTGGACGGCCGAAATTCACCCCTCCACTTT. This gives the protein CASRLDGRNSPLHF.

The chain couples TRBV29-1 to TRBJ2-1; D perhaps matches TRBD2 (7 bases). V lost 3 bases and J 5 bases, leaving 20 bases between the germline ends. Per the germline V gene, CDR1 is SQVTM and CDR2 is ANQGSEA. This CDR3 is 16 amino acids long. CDR3 sequence (DNA): TGCAGCGTTGAGGGCGGGGCAGGGGCGGGAGACAATGAGCAGTTCTTC. It is translated as CSVEGGAGAGDNEQFF.

The chain recombines TRBV20-1 with TRBJ1-5; D is uncertain. CDR1 is DFQATT, CDR2 SNEGSKA, per germline (reference sequence). V was shortened by 6 bases and J by 2 bases, with 14 bases between the two germline ends. The CDR3 extends over 14 amino acids. CDR3 DNA: TGCAGTGCGACGAGCATGGAGCGCAATCAGCCCCAGCATTTT. Residues: CSATSMERNQPQHF.

This clonotype was seen more than once but under ten times. V and J are TRBV5-1 and TRBJ1-1; D might be TRBD1 (6 bases). Germline V gives CDR1 SGHRS, CDR2 YFSETQ. V gave up 3 bases and J gave up 5 bases, with 14 bases separating them. The CDR3 extends over 14 amino acids. The CDR3, as DNA: TGCGCCAGCAGCTCGCAGGGGAGATTGACTGAAGCTTTCTTT. The encoded protein is CASSSQGRLTEAFF.

This rearrangement joins TRBV20-1 to TRBJ2-1; 7 nucleotides agree with TRBD2. The ends lost 5 bases at V and 6 bases at J; junction bases unmatched: 7. Germline CDR1 is DFQATT and CDR2 is SNEGSKA (reference sequence). CDR3 length: 13 amino acids. CDR3 amino acids: CSAYGRSSNEQFF. As DNA, the CDR3 is TGCAGTGCTTACGGGAGGTCGAGCAATGAGCAGTTCTTC.

The chain is built from TRBV7-8 and TRBJ2-7, with D maybe TRBD2 (6 bases). This CDR3 has 20 amino acids. V was trimmed by 5 bases and J by 1 base, leaving 30 bases between them. The V gene's germline CDR1 is SGHVS and CDR2 FQNEAQ. The CDR3 DNA is TGTGCCAGCAGCCTATATATAGGGAGGAAATTGGGCGGTTCTTCCTACGAGCAGTACTTC. Protein sequence: CASSLYIGRKLGGSSYEQYF. Full variable domain (missing parts from reference TRBV7-8 and TRBJ2-7): GAGVSQSPRYKVAKRGQDVALRCDPISGHVSLFWYQQALGQGPEFLTYFQNEAQLDKSGLPSDRFFAERPEGSVSTLKIQRTQQEDSAVYLCASSLYIGRKLGGSSYEQYFGPGTRLTVT.

V usage is TRBV12-3 or TRBV12-4 and J usage is TRBJ2-7, with 8 bases fitting TRBD2. This CDR3 has 16 residues. After removal of 6 bases from V and 1 base from J, the junction contained 11 bases not matched to a gene. The CDR3 DNA reads TGTGCCAGCAGCTCGCTAAGGGTAGCGGGATCCTACGAGCAGTACTTC. Translated: CASSSLRVAGSYEQYF.

This clonotype was counted a few times. The J gene is TRBJ1-2, the V gene TRBV2; 7 bases are shared with TRBD1. Germline assignment: CDR1 SNHLY and CDR2 FYNNEI. V shed 6 bases, J shed 4 bases, and the junction held 5 bases outside the gene matches. The CDR3 is 13 amino acids. The CDR3 loop reads CASREDRSYGYTF. As DNA, the CDR3 is TGTGCCAGCAGGGAGGACAGGAGCTATGGCTACACCTTC.

V gene TRBV27 combines with J gene TRBJ1-1; TRBD1 matches at 7 bases. Germline assignment: CDR1 MNHEY and CDR2 SMNVEV (reference sequence). After removal of 3 bases from V and 4 bases from J, the junction contained 20 bases not matched to a gene. The CDR3 consists of 19 residues. The CDR3 DNA sequence: TGTGCCAGCAGTTTCCACGGAGCCGGGACAGCCTGGGAAAGCACTGAAGCTTTCTTT. Protein sequence: CASSFHGAGTAWESTEAFF.

The rearrangement links TRBV27 to TRBJ2-2; D assignment may be TRBD1 or TRBD2 (5 bases each). The CDR3 runs 15 residues. Germline values: CDR1 MNHEY, CDR2 SMNVEV (reference sequence). V was clipped by 5 bases and J by 3 bases, with 13 bases between them. CDR3 sequence: CASSLGAGYTGELFF. Here the CDR3 DNA reads TGTGCCAGCAGTCTAGGGGCGGGTTACACCGGGGAGCTGTTTTTT.

This clonotype was seen only a few times. The chain combines TRBV25-1 with TRBJ2-3; 8 positions match TRBD1. The CDR3 loop spans 13 amino acids. Trimming removed 6 bases from V and 6 bases from J; junction bases left unmatched: 5. The germline gives CDR1 MGHDK, CDR2 SYGVNS. CDR3 residues: CASRGQGADTQYF. In DNA form, the CDR3 reads TGTGCCAGCAGAGGACAGGGAGCGGATACGCAGTATTTT.

This clonotype was recorded a few times. This sequence joins TRBV27 and TRBJ2-6; D is undetermined. The germline CDR1 and CDR2 sequences are MNHEY and SMNVEV (reference sequence). The CDR3 is 14 amino acids. With 5 bases removed from V and 0 bases from J, the gap between germline ends came to 5 bases. CDR3 in DNA: TGTGCCAGCAGTCCTTTCTCTGGGGCCAACGTCCTGACTTTC. Its translation is CASSPFSGANVLTF.